This entry is about one T cell receptor beta chain. This sample is drawn from a study of blood T cell repertoires in COVID-19. Germline values: CDR1 MNHEY, CDR2 SVGAGI. V dropped 6 bases and J dropped 3; count of bases not matched to a gene: 0. There are 12 residues in the CDR3. Profiled with immunoSEQ multiplex PCR; TCRdb holds only in-frame clones, not every one. The sample consists of 150,000 to 200,000 clones, about four fifths of them appearing once. The chain recombines TRBV6-5 with TRBJ1-2, with 8 bases fitting TRBD1. The TCR sequence derives from a man aged 55 to 70 with active or convalescent COVID-19. The specimen was peripheral blood. The CDR3, as DNA: TGTGCCAGCAGGACAGGGGACTATGGCTACACCTTC. Translating it yields CASRTGDYGYTF.